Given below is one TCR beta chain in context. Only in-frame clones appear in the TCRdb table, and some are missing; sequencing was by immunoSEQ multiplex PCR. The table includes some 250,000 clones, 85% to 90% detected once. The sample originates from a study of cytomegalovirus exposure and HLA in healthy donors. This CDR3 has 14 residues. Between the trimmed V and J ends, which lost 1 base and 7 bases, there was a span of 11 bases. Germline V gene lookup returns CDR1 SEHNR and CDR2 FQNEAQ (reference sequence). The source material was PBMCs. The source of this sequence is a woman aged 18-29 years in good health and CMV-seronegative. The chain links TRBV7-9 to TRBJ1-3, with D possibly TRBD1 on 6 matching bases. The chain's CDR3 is CASSLEGVLNTIYF. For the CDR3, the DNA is TGTGCCAGCAGCTTAGAGGGGGTGTTGAACACCATATATTTT.